This is a list of T cell receptor beta chains from one sample in a study of Tregs in tolerant kidney transplant recipients. Method: immunoSEQ multiplex PCR; TCRdb's copy keeps in-frame clones and lacks some. The sample has about 64,000 clones; over 75% are singletons. Sequencing was performed on CD4+ T cells from blood (PBMCs), taken 6 months after the transplant. These receptor sequences come from a human patient who received a combined kidney and bone marrow transplant. T cells may partly derive from the graft donor. Each CDR3 is given with its conserved first and last residue. The order of the fields is clone size, V gene, J gene, CDR3 protein. Not every row has a clone size; where given, it reads once, few, many or a size class.

.	TRBV5-3	TRBJ1-1	CARSLADRGEAFF
.	TRBV7-3	TRBJ2-1	CASSPDRGLHNEQFF
.	TRBV4-3	TRBJ2-3	CASSQDSGVLADTQYF
.	TRBV29-1	TRBJ1-2	CSVTGGQARVRGYTF
.	TRBV5-6	TRBJ2-3	CASSGLGRAVADTQYF
.	TRBV11-3	TRBJ2-3	CARPLGGGGTDTQYF
few	TRBV2	TRBJ1-5	CASSVWGHQPQHF
.	TRBV2	TRBJ1-4	CASTFPGVRGSKEKLFF
once	TRBV7-6	TRBJ2-7	CAGSLTQGGGRFGNEQYF
.	TRBV9	TRBJ2-5	CASSLNFVPVETQYF
.	TRBV11-2	TRBJ2-7	CASSFGAIEQYF
.	TRBV10-3	TRBJ1-2	CAISGTGGNYGYTF
once	TRBV28	TRBJ2-7	CASRQGGGEQYF
once	TRBV18	TRBJ2-1	CASSPWVTSGTNEQFF
.	TRBV9	TRBJ2-5	CASSGGLAGGPWSETQYF
once	TRBV7-2	TRBJ2-5	CASSPGHQETQYF